A selection of T cell receptor beta chains follows, all from one sample in a study of Ad26.COV2.S vaccination and SARS-CoV-2 variants. Sequencing used immunoSEQ multiplex PCR; TCRdb keeps in-frame clones, though not all of them. The sample consists of around 400,000 clones, around 89% of them appearing once. The source was peripheral blood, collected in a trial of Ad26.COV2.S vaccine versus placebo. The source is a person aged 18-65 years who received the Ad26.COV2.S COVID-19 vaccine or a placebo. Each CDR3 is given with its conserved first and last residue. A D gene is named only where the DNA matches it firmly. Rows give clone size only sometimes, using once, few, many, or a class for an expanded clone.

d_gene: TRBD2; v_gene: TRBV29-1; j_gene: TRBJ2-1; abundance: once; CDR3nt: TGCAGCGTGGTAGCGGGTTACAATGAGCAGTTCTTC; CDR3aa: CSVVAGYNEQFF
d_gene: NA; v_gene: TRBV6-4; j_gene: TRBJ2-3; abundance: NA; CDR3nt: TGTGCCAGCAGTGACTCAGAGGCGGATACGCAGTATTTT; CDR3aa: CASSDSEADTQYF
d_gene: NA; v_gene: TRBV4-2; j_gene: TRBJ2-3; abundance: NA; CDR3nt: TGTGCCAGCAGCCCCCCCTTGGGGCGGTATACGCAGTATTTT; CDR3aa: CASSPPLGRYTQYF
d_gene: NA; v_gene: TRBV10-2; j_gene: TRBJ2-1; abundance: NA; CDR3nt: TGCGCCAGCAGTGGGATAGGCCCTACCGAGCAGTTCTTC; CDR3aa: CASSGIGPTEQFF
d_gene: TRBD1; v_gene: TRBV28; j_gene: TRBJ2-3; abundance: NA; CDR3nt: TGTGCCAGCAGTTTAGACAGGGGAGCGAATACGCAGTATTTT; CDR3aa: CASSLDRGANTQYF
d_gene: NA; v_gene: TRBV29-1; j_gene: TRBJ2-5; abundance: once; CDR3nt: TGCAGCGTTCGCGGACCGTACCAAGAGACCCAGTACTTC; CDR3aa: CSVRGPYQETQYF
d_gene: NA; v_gene: TRBV5-1; j_gene: TRBJ2-6; abundance: NA; CDR3nt: TGCGCCAGCAGCCCCGCCGTCTCTGGGGCCAACGTCCTGACTTTC; CDR3aa: CASSPAVSGANVLTF
d_gene: NA; v_gene: TRBV7-9; j_gene: TRBJ1-1; abundance: NA; CDR3nt: TGTGCCAGCAGCTTCGGAGTACACACTGAAGCTTTCTTT; CDR3aa: CASSFGVHTEAFF
d_gene: NA; v_gene: TRBV19; j_gene: TRBJ1-1; abundance: NA; CDR3nt: TGTGCCAGTAGTGCACCCGGGACTCAGGCTTTCTTT; CDR3aa: CASSAPGTQAFF
d_gene: NA; v_gene: TRBV15; j_gene: TRBJ1-1; abundance: once; CDR3nt: TGTGCCACCAGCCCACGGGCCCAGGCGGAAGCTTTCTTT; CDR3aa: CATSPRAQAEAFF
d_gene: TRBD1; v_gene: TRBV7-8; j_gene: TRBJ1-2; abundance: once; CDR3nt: TGTGCCAGCAGCCCTGGACAGGGAGGGATATTGTTCGGCTACACCTTC; CDR3aa: CASSPGQGGILFGYTF
d_gene: TRBD2; v_gene: TRBV27; j_gene: TRBJ2-1; abundance: NA; CDR3nt: TGTGCCAGCAGTTTAGACGTCGGGAGGGCCGATGAGCAGTTCTTC; CDR3aa: CASSLDVGRADEQFF
d_gene: NA; v_gene: TRBV3-1/TRBV3-2; j_gene: TRBJ2-7; abundance: NA; CDR3nt: TGTGCCAGCAGCCAAGATTCCTCCCTGGGGCGCGAGCAGTACTTC; CDR3aa: CASSQDSSLGREQYF
d_gene: NA; v_gene: TRBV27; j_gene: TRBJ2-1; abundance: NA; CDR3nt: TGTGCCAGCAGTTTACCGGATACGGGGCAGTTCTTC; CDR3aa: CASSLPDTGQFF
d_gene: NA; v_gene: TRBV6-5; j_gene: TRBJ1-2; abundance: NA; CDR3nt: TGTGCCAGCAGCGGTACAGGAGGCGACGGCTATGGCTACACCTTC; CDR3aa: CASSGTGGDGYGYTF
d_gene: NA; v_gene: TRBV7-8; j_gene: TRBJ2-5; abundance: NA; CDR3nt: TGTGCCAGCAGCAGGGGCCAAGAGACCCAGTACTTC; CDR3aa: CASSRGQETQYF
d_gene: NA; v_gene: TRBV19; j_gene: TRBJ2-7; abundance: NA; CDR3nt: TGTGCCAGTGGGGCAGGGGTGGGTACCTACGAGCAGTACTTC; CDR3aa: CASGAGVGTYEQYF
d_gene: NA; v_gene: TRBV27; j_gene: TRBJ2-3; abundance: NA; CDR3nt: TGTGCCAGCAGTTTATGGCGGCCCACAGATACGCAGTATTTT; CDR3aa: CASSLWRPTDTQYF
d_gene: NA; v_gene: TRBV28; j_gene: TRBJ1-1; abundance: once; CDR3nt: TGTGCCAGCAGTTGGGGTATGAACACTGAAGCTTTCTTT; CDR3aa: CASSWGMNTEAFF
d_gene: NA; v_gene: TRBV6-5; j_gene: TRBJ1-1; abundance: NA; CDR3nt: TGTGCCAGCAGCCTCAGGGGTAAAGCTTTCTTT; CDR3aa: CASSLRGKAFF
d_gene: NA; v_gene: TRBV7-8; j_gene: TRBJ2-6; abundance: NA; CDR3nt: TGTGCCAGCAGCTTAATGGGGGGGGCCGGGGCCAACGTCCTGACTTTC; CDR3aa: CASSLMGGAGANVLTF
d_gene: NA; v_gene: TRBV28; j_gene: TRBJ2-7; abundance: NA; CDR3nt: TGTGCCAGCAGCCCACCCGCCAGGGGGCAGTACTTC; CDR3aa: CASSPPARGQYF
d_gene: TRBD2; v_gene: TRBV30; j_gene: TRBJ2-3; abundance: NA; CDR3nt: TGTGCCTGGAGTTGGCTAGCGGGCACAGATACGCAGTATTTT; CDR3aa: CAWSWLAGTDTQYF
d_gene: TRBD1; v_gene: TRBV7-8; j_gene: TRBJ2-5; abundance: NA; CDR3nt: TGTGCCAGCAGCTTACGAGGGGGCCGTCTGGGGGAGACCCAGTACTTC; CDR3aa: CASSLRGGRLGETQYF
d_gene: TRBD1; v_gene: TRBV18; j_gene: TRBJ2-6; abundance: NA; CDR3nt: TGTGCCAGCTCACCACGGGACAGCTCTGGGGCCAACGTCCTGACTTTC; CDR3aa: CASSPRDSSGANVLTF
d_gene: TRBD2; v_gene: TRBV5-1; j_gene: TRBJ2-7; abundance: NA; CDR3nt: TGCGCCAGCAGCCGACTAGCGGGGGCCCGGGAGCAGTACTTC; CDR3aa: CASSRLAGAREQYF
d_gene: NA; v_gene: TRBV2; j_gene: TRBJ2-1; abundance: NA; CDR3nt: TGTGCCAGCAGTGAAGAGGGATGGGGTGAGCAGTTCTTC; CDR3aa: CASSEEGWGEQFF
d_gene: TRBD2; v_gene: TRBV24-1; j_gene: TRBJ2-5; abundance: NA; CDR3nt: TGTGCCACCAGTGATCCCGGACTAGCGGGAGGTTGGCAAGAGACCCAGTACTTC; CDR3aa: CATSDPGLAGGWQETQYF
d_gene: NA; v_gene: TRBV20-1; j_gene: TRBJ2-7; abundance: NA; CDR3nt: TGCAGTGCCTCAAACATGGCGCAGTACTTC; CDR3aa: CSASNMAQYF
d_gene: NA; v_gene: TRBV10-2; j_gene: TRBJ2-1; abundance: NA; CDR3nt: TGCGCCAGCAGTGGCAGTGACGGGCAGTTCTTC; CDR3aa: CASSGSDGQFF
d_gene: NA; v_gene: TRBV15; j_gene: TRBJ1-1; abundance: NA; CDR3nt: TGTGCCACCAGCAGAGACCTCACCTCGCAGGGACGCATGAACACTGAAGCTTTCTTT; CDR3aa: CATSRDLTSQGRMNTEAFF
d_gene: TRBD1; v_gene: TRBV20-1; j_gene: TRBJ2-1; abundance: once; CDR3nt: TGCAGTGCTAGTAAGCCGGGACAGTACTACAATGAGCAGTTCTTC; CDR3aa: CSASKPGQYYNEQFF